This T cell receptor beta chain was identified in a study of beta chain features in type 1 diabetes. Points from the study as a whole: Across all four CD4+ subsets, people with type 1 diabetes showed modestly shorter TCRB CDR3s. In patients and controls equally, PCR might favor templates that are shorter.

As regards this clone: Its antigen is unknown.

Looked up from germline, CDR1 is SGHVS and CDR2 is FQNEAQ. The V end was cut by 0 bases, the J end by 5 bases, with 10 bases between. The CDR3 consists of 14 residues. Reverse transcription of all isolated RNA meant that expressed TCRB transcripts were sequenced. Naive, central memory and regulatory T cell samples averaged roughly 3.6 million reads. This table comes from immunoSEQ multiplex PCR, and its TCRdb copy is limited to in-frame clones, with some not included. This table has 300,000 to 450,000 clones, about 10% appearing once. Every sorted population was more than 95% pure. This sequence was found in a man aged 25-45 years with type 1 diabetes. V and J are TRBV7-8 and TRBJ1-1; TRBD1 is a possible D gene (6 bases). The source material was central memory CD4+ T cells from blood. DNA for the CDR3: TGTGCCAGCAGCTTAGCGAAGACAGGTACTGAAGCTTTCTTT. It translates to CASSLAKTGTEAFF.